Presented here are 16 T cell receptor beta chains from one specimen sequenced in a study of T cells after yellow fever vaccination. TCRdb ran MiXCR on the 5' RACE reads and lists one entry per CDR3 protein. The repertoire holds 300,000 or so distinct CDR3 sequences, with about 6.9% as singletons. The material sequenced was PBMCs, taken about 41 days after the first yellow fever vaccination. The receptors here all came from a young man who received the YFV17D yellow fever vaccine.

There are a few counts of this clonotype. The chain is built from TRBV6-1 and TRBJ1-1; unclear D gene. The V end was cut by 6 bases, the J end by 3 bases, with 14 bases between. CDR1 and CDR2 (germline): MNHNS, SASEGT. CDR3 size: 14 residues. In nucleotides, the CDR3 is TGTGCCAGCAGGGCTTTCCATGGGGACACTGAAGCTTTCTTT. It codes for CASRAFHGDTEAFF.

Here the CDR3 reads CTSSQSRGGATYEQYV. For the CDR3, the DNA is TGCACCAGCAGCCAATCGCGGGGGGGGGCCACCTACGAGCAGTACGTC. The chain combines TRBV1 with TRBJ2-7; no DNA check was done on the table's D call, TRBD1. TRBV1 is labeled a pseudogene. This CDR3 has 16 amino acids.

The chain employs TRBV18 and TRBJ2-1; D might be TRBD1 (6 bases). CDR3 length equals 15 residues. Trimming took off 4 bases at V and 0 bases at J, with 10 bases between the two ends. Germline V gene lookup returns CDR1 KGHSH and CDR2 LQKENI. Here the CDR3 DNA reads TGTGCCAGCTCACAAGGACAGAACTCCTACAATGAGCAGTTCTTC. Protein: CASSQGQNSYNEQFF.

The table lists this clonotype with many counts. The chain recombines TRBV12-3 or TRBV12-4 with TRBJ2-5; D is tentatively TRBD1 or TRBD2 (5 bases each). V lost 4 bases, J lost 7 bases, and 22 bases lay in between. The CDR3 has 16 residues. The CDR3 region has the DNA TGTGCCAGCAGTTCCTTGCGCGGACCCGGTGGGGGGACCCAGTACTTC. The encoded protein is CASSSLRGPGGGTQYF.

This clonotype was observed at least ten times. The CDR3 is CSARGNTEAFF. The CDR3 DNA follows: TGCAGTGCTAGGGGGAACACTGAAGCTTTCTTT. The chain uses TRBV20-1 and TRBJ1-1, with D uncertain. With 3 bases removed from V and 1 base from J, the gap between germline ends came to 3 bases. Germline V gives CDR1 DFQATT, CDR2 SNEGSKA (reference sequence). The CDR3 covers 11 residues.

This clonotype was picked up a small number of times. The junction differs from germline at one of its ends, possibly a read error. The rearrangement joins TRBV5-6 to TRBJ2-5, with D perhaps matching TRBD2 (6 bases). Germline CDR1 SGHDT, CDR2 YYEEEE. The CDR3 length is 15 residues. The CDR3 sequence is CASSLAGPIEETQYF. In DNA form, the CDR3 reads TGTGCTAGCAGCTTGGCGGGACCTATCGAAGAGACCCAGTACTTC.

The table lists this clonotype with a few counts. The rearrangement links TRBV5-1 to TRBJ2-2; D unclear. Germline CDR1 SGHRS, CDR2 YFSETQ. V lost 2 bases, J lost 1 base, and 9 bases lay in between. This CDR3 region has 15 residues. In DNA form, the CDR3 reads TGCGCCAGCAGCTTTTTGCGGAGGAACACCGGGGAGCTGTTTTTT. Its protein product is CASSFLRRNTGELFF.

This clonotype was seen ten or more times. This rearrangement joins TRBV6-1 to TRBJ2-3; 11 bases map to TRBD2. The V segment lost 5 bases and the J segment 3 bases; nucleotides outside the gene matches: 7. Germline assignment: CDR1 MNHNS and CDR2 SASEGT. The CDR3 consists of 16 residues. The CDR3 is CASSTHSGGETDTQYF. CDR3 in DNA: TGTGCCAGCAGTACCCATAGCGGGGGGGAAACAGATACGCAGTATTTT.

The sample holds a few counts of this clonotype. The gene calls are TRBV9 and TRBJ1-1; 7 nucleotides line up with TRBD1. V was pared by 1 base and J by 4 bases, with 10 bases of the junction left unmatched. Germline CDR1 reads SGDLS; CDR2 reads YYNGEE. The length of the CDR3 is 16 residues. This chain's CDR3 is CASSVQGGLASTEAFF. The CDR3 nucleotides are TGTGCCAGCAGCGTACAGGGGGGACTTGCGAGCACTGAAGCTTTCTTT.

The CDR3 nucleotides are TGTGCCAACAGACCAGATATGAACACTGAAGCTTTCTTT. It translates to CANRPDMNTEAFF. V and J are TRBV10-3 and TRBJ1-1; D call uncertain. CDR1 and CDR2 (germline): ENHRY, SYGVKD. V lost 10 bases and J 0 bases, leaving 12 bases between the germline ends. The CDR3 sequence is 13 residues long.

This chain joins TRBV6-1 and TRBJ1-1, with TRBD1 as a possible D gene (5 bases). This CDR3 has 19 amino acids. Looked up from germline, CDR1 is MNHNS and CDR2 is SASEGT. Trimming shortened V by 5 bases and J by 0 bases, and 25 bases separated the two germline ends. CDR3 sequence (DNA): TGTGCCAGCAGTCATATCGACAGACGAGTGCCGGAGATGAACACTGAAGCTTTCTTT. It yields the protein CASSHIDRRVPEMNTEAFF.

CDR3 sequence: CATSPERGGSWTNNEQFF. As DNA, the CDR3 is TGTGCCACCAGCCCCGAGCGGGGGGGGTCCTGGACTAACAATGAGCAGTTCTTC. V usage is TRBV15 and J usage is TRBJ2-1, with 10 nucleotides matching TRBD2. Germline CDR1 reads LNHNV; CDR2 reads YYDKDF (reference sequence). This CDR3 is built from 18 residues. V trimming: 5 bases; J trimming: 5 bases; junction bases outside the gene matches: 15.

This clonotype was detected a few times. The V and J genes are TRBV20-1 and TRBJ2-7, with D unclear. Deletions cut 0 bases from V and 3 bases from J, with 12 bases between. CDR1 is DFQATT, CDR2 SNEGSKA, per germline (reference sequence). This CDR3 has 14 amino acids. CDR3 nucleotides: TGCAGTGCTAGAGATGCCGCGGATTTCTACGAGCAGTACTTC. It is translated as CSARDAADFYEQYF.

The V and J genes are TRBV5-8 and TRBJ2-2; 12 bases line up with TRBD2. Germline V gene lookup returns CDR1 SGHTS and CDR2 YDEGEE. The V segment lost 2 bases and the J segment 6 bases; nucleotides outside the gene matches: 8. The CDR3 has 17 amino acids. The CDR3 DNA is TGTGCCAGCAGCTTTGGCCTAGCGGGGGGGCCATCCGGGGAGCTGTTTTTT. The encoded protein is CASSFGLAGGPSGELFF.

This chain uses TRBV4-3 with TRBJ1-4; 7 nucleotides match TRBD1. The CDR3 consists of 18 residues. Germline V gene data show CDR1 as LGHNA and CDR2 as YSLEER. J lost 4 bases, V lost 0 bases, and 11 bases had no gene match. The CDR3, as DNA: TGCGCCAGCAGCCAAGATCGTACCAGAGGGGGCCATAATGAAAAACTGTTTTTT. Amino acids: CASSQDRTRGGHNEKLFF.

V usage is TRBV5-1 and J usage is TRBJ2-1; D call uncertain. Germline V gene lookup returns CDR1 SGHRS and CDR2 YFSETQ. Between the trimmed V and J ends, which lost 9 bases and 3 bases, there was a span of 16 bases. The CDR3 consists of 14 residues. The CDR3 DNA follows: TGCGCCACCCGGCGAGAGGCAAGCTACAATGAGCAGTTCTTC. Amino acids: CATRREASYNEQFF.